The clone carrying this T cell receptor (beta chain) was detected only once. The antigen remains undetermined. With 60 Vbeta and 13 Jbeta primers, the PCR was carried out. Only in-frame clones appear in the TCRdb table, and some are missing; sequencing was by immunoSEQ multiplex PCR. The sample includes 150,000 or so clones, roughly 80% of them seen just once. The data were obtained in a study of cytomegalovirus exposure and HLA in healthy donors. Findings and limits, study-wide: Later analysis revealed greater clonal expansion in HLA-associated TCR beta chains than in equally common others. A later analysis linked a missense DCLRE1C variant to TCR beta V- and J-gene trimming.

This CDR3 is built from 14 residues. V dropped 4 bases and J dropped 7 bases, with 18 bases sitting between them. Germline V gene sequence: CDR1 SGHTS, CDR2 YDEGEE. V usage is TRBV5-8 and J usage is TRBJ2-7; possibly TRBD1 for D (6 bases). Sequencing was carried out using PBMCs. This TCR was recovered from a man younger than 35 in good health and CMV-seronegative. CDR3 residues: CASSPRTALWEQYF. CDR3 sequence (DNA): TGTGCCAGCAGCCCCCGGACAGCGCTATGGGAGCAGTACTTC.